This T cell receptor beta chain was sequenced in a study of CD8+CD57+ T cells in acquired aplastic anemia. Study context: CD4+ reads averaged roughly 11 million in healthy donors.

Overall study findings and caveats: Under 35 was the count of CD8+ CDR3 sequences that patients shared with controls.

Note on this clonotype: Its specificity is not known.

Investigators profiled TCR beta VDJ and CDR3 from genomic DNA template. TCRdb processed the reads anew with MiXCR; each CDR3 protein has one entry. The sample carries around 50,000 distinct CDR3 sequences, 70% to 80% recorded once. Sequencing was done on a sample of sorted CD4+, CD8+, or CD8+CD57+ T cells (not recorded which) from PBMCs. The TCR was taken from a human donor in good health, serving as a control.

The CDR3 DNA reads as TGTGCCAGCAGGACTTACTTAACAGGACCCCAAGAGACCCAGTACTTC. This sequence encodes CASRTYLTGPQETQYF. The chain combines TRBV11-1 with TRBJ2-5; possibly TRBD1 for D (5 bases). From germline, CDR1 is SGHAT and CDR2 FQDESV (reference sequence). The CDR3 contains 16 residues. With 6 bases removed from V and 1 base from J, the gap between germline ends came to 18 bases.